One and the same sample provided the 17 T cell receptor beta chains below, sequenced in a study of T cells in Graves' hyperthyroidism and ophthalmopathy. It was RNA transcripts that yielded the amplified TCR beta CDR3 regions. First-round RT-PCR with HTBI primers amplified the TCR CDR3 region. TCRdb re-called the multiplex PCR reads through MiXCR, storing one row per CDR3 protein. The sample includes 650,000 to 850,000 distinct CDR3 sequences, about 17% of them seen just once. The sequenced sample consisted of blood. The receptor source for this set is a woman aged 45-65 years with Graves' hyperthyroidism that later progressed to Graves' ophthalmopathy.

This clonotype was counted many times. J is TRBJ1-1 and V is TRBV11-2, with D possibly being TRBD1 (6 bases). Germline values: CDR1 SGHAT, CDR2 FQNNGV. V was cut by 2 bases and J by 6 bases, with 13 bases left in between. The CDR3 runs 14 residues. CDR3 coding DNA: TGTGCCAGCAGCTTAACCCGGGGGCGGGCTGAAGCTTTCTTT. It translates to CASSLTRGRAEAFF.

In the case of this clonotype: One base away lies a much larger clone, so this may be a sequencing read error. The chain combines TRBV12-3 or TRBV12-4 with TRBJ1-3, with TRBD1 identical over 8 bases. This CDR3 spans 15 amino acids. With 7 bases clipped from V and 0 bases from J, the junction kept 5 bases outside the gene matches. CDR3 amino acids: CASNWDRSSGNTIYF. DNA of the CDR3: TGTGCCAGCAATTGGGACAGGAGCTCTGGAAACACCATATATTTT.

This clonotype occurred many times. The genes are TRBV20-1 and TRBJ1-6, with unresolved D. Germline V lookup: CDR1 DFQATT, CDR2 SNEGSKA (reference sequence). The CDR3 has 13 residues. V lost 0 bases and J lost 10, with 10 bases in between. CDR3: CSAREVLKSPLHF. CDR3 sequence (DNA): TGCAGTGCTAGAGAAGTCCTGAAATCACCCCTCCACTTT.

This clonotype appeared a few times. The V gene is TRBV6-5, the J gene TRBJ2-1; the D gene is possibly TRBD2 (6 bases). The CDR3 is made up of 16 amino acids. Germline lookup yields CDR1 MNHEY and CDR2 SVGAGI. V shed 0 bases and J shed 7 bases, with 16 bases lying between them. CDR3 amino acids: CASSYSPGRLGNEQFF. CDR3 sequence (DNA): TGTGCCAGCAGTTACTCCCCAGGGAGGTTAGGTAATGAGCAGTTCTTC.

This CDR3 reads CASSFQQGAVDTQYF. In nucleotides, the CDR3 is TGTGCCAGCAGCTTTCAACAGGGGGCGGTAGATACGCAGTATTTT. The chain combines TRBV11-2 with TRBJ2-3, with TRBD1 matching over 9 bases. The CDR3 extends over 15 amino acids. With V trimmed by 3 bases and J by 5 bases, 6 bases remained unmatched. From germline, CDR1 is SGHAT and CDR2 FQNNGV.

This chain joins TRBV5-1 and TRBJ2-3; D is ambiguous. CDR3 size: 17 residues. Per the germline V gene, CDR1 is SGHRS and CDR2 is YFSETQ. The V end lost 0 bases, the J end lost 2 bases, and 16 bases lay between the germline ends. The CDR3 DNA sequence: TGCGCCAGCAGCTTGGCCGACCTAGATCAGGTCACAGATACGCAGTATTTT. Protein sequence: CASSLADLDQVTDTQYF.

About this clonotype: One end of the junction does not line up with germline, which may come from a read error. The chain carries TRBV6-2 or TRBV6-3 and TRBJ1-6; 9 bases fit TRBD1. Germline V CDR1 and CDR2: MNHEY, SVGEGT. The CDR3 totals 15 residues. Here the CDR3 reads CASNYMGQGNSPLHF. CDR3 nucleotides: TGTGCCAGCAATTACATGGGACAGGGTAATTCACCCCTCCACTTT.

This clonotype showed up many times. The rearrangement joins TRBV20-1 to TRBJ2-6; TRBD1 is a possible D gene (5 bases). The CDR3 sequence is 15 residues long. The V gene's germline CDR1 is DFQATT and CDR2 SNEGSKA (reference sequence). The V end was cut by 0 bases, the J end by 0 bases, with 6 bases between. The CDR3 nucleotides are TGCAGTGCTAGAGACGACAGCTCTGGGGCCAACGTCCTGACTTTC. Residues: CSARDDSSGANVLTF.

The chain links TRBV25-1 to TRBJ2-1, with 12 bases that match TRBD2. V lost 3 bases, J lost 5 bases, and 8 bases stayed unmatched. CDR1 and CDR2 (germline): MGHDK, SYGVNS. The CDR3 covers 17 residues. The CDR3 DNA reads as TGTGCCAGCAGTGAGTATTTGACTAGCGGGAGCCACAATGAGCAGTTCTTC. Translation: CASSEYLTSGSHNEQFF.

This clonotype was counted many times. The rearrangement joins TRBV7-6 to TRBJ2-1; TRBD2 agrees at 8 bases. CDR3 size: 16 residues. Germline CDR1 reads SGHVS; CDR2 reads FNYEAQ. Trimming removed 0 bases from V and 7 bases from J; junction bases left unmatched: 8. The CDR3 DNA follows: TGTGCCAGCAGCTTAGCGCTTGCGGGGGGTCGGAATGAGCAGTTCTTC. Amino acid sequence: CASSLALAGGRNEQFF.

This clonotype was recorded many times. The chain recombines TRBV7-2 with TRBJ2-2; the D gene is possibly TRBD1 (6 bases). CDR3 length: 16 residues. V was shortened by 3 bases and J by 2 bases, with 13 bases between the two germline ends. Per germline, CDR1 SGHTA and CDR2 FQGNSA. CDR3 amino acids: CASSFSGTINTGELFF. The CDR3 coding sequence is TGTGCCAGCAGCTTCTCCGGGACAATTAACACCGGGGAGCTGTTTTTT.

This clonotype was counted ten times or more. This chain connects TRBV2 to TRBJ2-1; D is undetermined. This CDR3 is 12 amino acids long. Germline lookup yields CDR1 SNHLY and CDR2 FYNNEI. The ends were cut back, 7 bases at V and 5 bases at J, with 9 bases in the middle. CDR3 sequence (DNA): TGTGCCAGCAAGGTGGGGAACAATGAGCAGTTCTTC. Encoded protein: CASKVGNNEQFF.

This clonotype appeared many times. This sequence joins TRBV27 and TRBJ2-3; possibly TRBD2 for D (5 bases). CDR1 and CDR2 (germline): MNHEY, SMNVEV (reference sequence). V gave up 6 bases and J gave up 1 base, with 11 bases separating them. This CDR3 contains 14 residues. CDR3 sequence (DNA): TGTGCCAGCAGCCCGTCGCGGGGCACAGATACGCAGTATTTT. It specifies CASSPSRGTDTQYF.

This clonotype was seen repeatedly, ten times or more. V usage is TRBV12-3 or TRBV12-4 and J usage is TRBJ2-1; D is unclear. The CDR3 spans 14 residues. Trimming took 3 bases from V and 5 from J, leaving 11 bases between them. The CDR3 coding sequence is TGTGCCAGCAGTTTGGTATGGCAGCACAATGAGCAGTTCTTC. Amino acids: CASSLVWQHNEQFF.

This clonotype was counted at least ten times. This rearrangement joins TRBV3-1 to TRBJ2-4; D tentatively fits TRBD1 or TRBD2 (6 bases each). V dropped 8 bases and J dropped 6 bases, with 17 bases sitting between them. The germline V gene encodes CDR1 LGHDT and CDR2 YNNKEL (reference sequence). CDR3 length: 14 amino acids. DNA for the CDR3: TGTGCCAGCCGAGCGAGGGGGGTCGGAAACATTCAGTACTTC. It yields the protein CASRARGVGNIQYF.

This clonotype came up once. An end of the junction does not agree with germline; a read error may underlie this. This rearrangement joins TRBV12-3 or TRBV12-4 to TRBJ1-5; D gene uncertain. The CDR3 runs to 16 residues. CDR3 sequence (DNA): TGTGCCACCAGTTTAGAGACCGAAAGGGGCAATCAGCCCCAGCATTTT. Translation: CATSLETERGNQPQHF.

This clonotype has just one count. The CDR3 DNA reads as TGCAGTGCTGCCGGGACAGCTGGGACTAGCACAGATACGCAGTATTTT. Encoded protein: CSAAGTAGTSTDTQYF. The chain joins TRBV20-1 to TRBJ2-3, with D maybe TRBD1 (7 bases). Germline CDR1 and CDR2: DFQATT and SNEGSKA (reference sequence). Trimming removed 5 bases at V and 0 bases at J, with 18 bases between. The CDR3 runs to 16 residues.